One sample yielded the 2 T cell receptor beta chains listed below, sequenced in a study of beta chain features in type 1 diabetes. The whole isolated RNA underwent reverse transcription, so sequencing captured expressed TCRB transcripts. Repertoires were generated with immunoSEQ multiplex PCR, while TCRdb's copy carries only in-frame clones and drops some. Of fewer than 200,000 clones listed, 13% are singletons. Sequenced input: central memory CD4+ T cells from blood. These TCRs come from a woman aged 18-29 years in good health.

The sample holds a few counts of this clone. This rearrangement joins TRBV7-6 to TRBJ2-7, with 8 positions matching TRBD1. Germline loops: CDR1 SGHVS, CDR2 FNYEAQ. The CDR3 is 14 residues long. With V trimmed by 1 base and J by 5 bases, 4 bases remained unmatched. The CDR3 DNA reads as TGTGCCAGCAGCTTAGGACAGGGGCCCCACGAGCAGTACTTC. Translation: CASSLGQGPHEQYF.

A note on this clone: A much bigger clone sits one base away, suggesting this may be a read error. This same CDR3 is encoded by further DNA sequences in the sample. The chain carries TRBV7-3 and TRBJ2-3; D ambiguous. The CDR3 is 12 residues long. The germline V and J ends were trimmed by 6 bases and 0 bases, with 4 bases remaining between them. Germline CDR1 reads SGHTA; CDR2 reads FQGTGA. The CDR3 is CASSSSTDTQYF. The CDR3, as DNA: TGTGCCAGCAGTTCTAGCACAGATACGCAGTATTTT.